This TCR beta chain was retrieved from a study of blood T cells in healthy people across ages. Study-level findings and limits: Estimates of diversity drawn from one million T cells were considered underestimates. More naive CD4+ cells and higher diversity were found in long-lived than in aged donors.

Germline V gene data show CDR1 as SGHAT and CDR2 as FQNNGV. The CDR3 is 16 residues long. Comments on this clonotype: Its antigen is not known. The germline gene is not matched at one end of the junction; a read error may be the cause.

PCR was performed a second time for about 7 to 11 cycles using a sample-barcoded 5' primer and a J-beta primer mix. One entry per CDR3 protein results from TCRdb running MiXCR on the 5' RACE reads. The sample contains 850,000 or so distinct CDR3 sequences, 25% to 35% of which appear only once. This TCR was sampled from a woman aged 80 or older in good health. This chain connects TRBV11-2 to TRBJ1-2; a weak D match, TRBD1 (5 bases). Sequencing was carried out using blood. This CDR3 reads CASSLDPGRTNYGHTF. The DNA of the CDR3 is TGTGCCAGCAGCTTGGACCCGGGACGGACTAACTATGGCCACACCTTC. Full variable domain (remainder filled in from reference TRBV11-2 and TRBJ1-2): EAGVAQSPRYKIIEKRQSVAFWCNPISGHATLYWYQQILGQGPKLLIQFQNNGVVDDSQLPKDRFSAERLKGVDSTLKIQPAKLEDSAVYLCASSLDPGRTNYGHTFGSGTRLTVV.